This T cell receptor (beta chain) originates from a study of identical twins. TCRdb reanalysed the 5' RACE reads using MiXCR and keeps one entry per CDR3 protein. The table shows hundreds of thousands of distinct CDR3 sequences, with 11% to 15% occurring only once. CDR1 is SGHAT and CDR2 is FQNNGV in the germline V gene. V gave up 4 bases and J gave up 4 bases, with 10 bases separating them. The CDR3 is 13 amino acids. Findings and caveats of the study: In zero-insertion analyses, partial confounding could arise from invariant MAIT and iNKT cells.

The sample holds a few counts of this clonotype. The antigen remains unidentified. The specimen was memory (CD45RO+) T cells sorted from blood. This receptor was taken from a woman younger than 35 in good health. The chain joins TRBV11-2 to TRBJ2-5; tentatively, D is TRBD1 or TRBD2 (5 bases each). As DNA, the CDR3 is TGTGCCAGCAGCTCGGGACCCCCAGAGACCCAGTACTTC. Translation gives CASSSGPPETQYF.